These 4 T cell receptor beta chains share one sample of origin, sequenced in a study of preoperative IRX-2 immunotherapy in early breast cancer. The protocol was immunoSEQ multiplex PCR, while the TCRdb copy is restricted to in-frame clones and leaves out a portion. The data show approximately 96,000 clones, about nine tenths seen once. Treatment indicated: preoperative locoregional IRX-2 cytokine immunotherapy. Sequencing was performed on tumor tissue, taken after IRX-2 immunotherapy. The receptors were gathered from a human donor with breast cancer.

The chain has TRBV7-5 and TRBJ2-5; the table assigns TRBD2, which was not confirmed against the DNA. TRBV7-5 has pseudogene status. The CDR3 consists of 16 residues. CDR3 sequence reads: CASSLGGRALGETQYF. CDR3 nucleotide sequence: TGTGCTAGCAGCTTAGGCGGGAGGGCCCTCGGAGAGACCCAGTACTTC.

The rearrangement links TRBV7-1 to TRBJ2-7, with D hard to call. TRBV7-1 is given ORF status, its function remaining uncertain. The CDR3 runs to 13 residues. Trimming removed 5 bases at V and 6 bases at J, with 14 bases between. The CDR3 sequence is CASSTQLWGEQYF. As DNA, the CDR3 is TGTGCCAGCAGCACCCAGCTATGGGGCGAGCAGTACTTC.

As to this clone: Sequence at one end of the junction differs from germline and may be a read error. The rearrangement links TRBV6-8 to TRBJ1-3, with D possibly being TRBD1 (5 bases). This CDR3 contains 15 residues. Germline values: CDR1 MNHGY, CDR2 SAAAGT. The CDR3 DNA reads TGTGCCAGCAGTTCCCAGGGCTACTCTGGAAATACCATATATTTT. Protein product: CASSSQGYSGNTIYF.

This rearrangement joins TRBV11-3 to TRBJ2-1; 8 bases match TRBD2. The V segment lost 0 bases and the J segment 4 bases; nucleotides outside the gene matches: 2. CDR3 size: 15 residues. Germline V CDR1 and CDR2: SGHNT, YENEEA. The CDR3 DNA sequence: TGTGCCAGCAGCTTAGAATTAGCGGGATACAATGAGCAGTTCTTC. Its protein is CASSLELAGYNEQFF.